This T cell receptor beta chain was documented in a study of blood T cell repertoires in COVID-19 (dated by TCRdb to 2020 to 2021). Study-wide context: Collaborator samples came from the United States, Italy and Spain and covered acute and convalescent phases of COVID-19. Subjects who had been exposed to COVID-19, were actively infected with it, or had recovered from it provided the deeply sampled blood TCRbeta repertoires that made up the dataset. The repertoires were made available in a free public database intended to serve as a resource for research on the immune response to SARS-CoV-2. Where available, HLA class I and class II types were obtained from metadata supplied by the sample provider rather than from assay-based typing. Samples came from the ongoing ImmuneRACE study (first 160 participants) plus 1,254 subjects from 6 global collaborators. A de-identified subject ID, COVID-19 status, age in years and sex were almost always included in the sample metadata. The material from the prospective study consisted of cDNA or gDNA derived from T cells, B-cell-depleted T cells, or PBMCs. Study-level results and caveats: The amount of clinical and demographic metadata varied by source and participant and was provided uncurated.

Each collaborating institution followed its own protocols to collect whole blood in K2EDTA tubes. For TCRbeta analysis, collaborators shipped samples in one of three forms: frozen whole blood, isolated PBMCs, or DNA extracted from either of those sample types. From its cysteine to its phenylalanine, the CDR3 spans 16 amino acids. This entry keeps only the CDR3 DNA: 48 bases, framed from base 1. Reading the germline V gene gives CDR1 KGHSH and CDR2 LQKENI. V is pruned by 6 bases and J by 2 bases, leaving 9 bases of the junction without a gene match. Remarks on this clone: Its antigen remains unidentified. The record has no base qualities; no much larger clone is one base away.

The immunoSEQ Assay, a bias-controlled multiplex PCR, was used to amplify TCRbeta CDR3 regions from genomic DNA. Per the authors' processing: The number of nucleated cells in each sample was estimated by amplification of reference gene primers within the assay. To quantify the absolute abundance of each unique TCRbeta CDR3 rearrangement, sequence reads were collapsed and filtered. For each sample, productive Simpson clonality was calculated as the square root of Simpson's diversity index across productive rearrangements. TCRdb limited this immuneACCESS table to in-frame rearrangements with V and J called. A share of clones is missing; checked studies link under half to unresolved V genes, and the rest is unexplained. V and J calls and clone size are given by that table; D and trimming were obtained from the DNA. The sample table shows some 170,000 clones, and roughly nine tenths are seen once. Of the sample, 15% to 20% is held by the ten largest clones.

The rearrangement joined TRBV18 to TRBJ2-3; 9 bases in the junction line up with TRBD1. This TCR was sampled from a man aged 55-75 years with active or convalescent COVID-19. Sequenced: peripheral blood. The sequenced DNA is TGTGCCAGCTCTCGCACCGGGACAGGGTCCACAGATACGCAGTATTTT. It codes for CASSRTGTGSTDTQYF.